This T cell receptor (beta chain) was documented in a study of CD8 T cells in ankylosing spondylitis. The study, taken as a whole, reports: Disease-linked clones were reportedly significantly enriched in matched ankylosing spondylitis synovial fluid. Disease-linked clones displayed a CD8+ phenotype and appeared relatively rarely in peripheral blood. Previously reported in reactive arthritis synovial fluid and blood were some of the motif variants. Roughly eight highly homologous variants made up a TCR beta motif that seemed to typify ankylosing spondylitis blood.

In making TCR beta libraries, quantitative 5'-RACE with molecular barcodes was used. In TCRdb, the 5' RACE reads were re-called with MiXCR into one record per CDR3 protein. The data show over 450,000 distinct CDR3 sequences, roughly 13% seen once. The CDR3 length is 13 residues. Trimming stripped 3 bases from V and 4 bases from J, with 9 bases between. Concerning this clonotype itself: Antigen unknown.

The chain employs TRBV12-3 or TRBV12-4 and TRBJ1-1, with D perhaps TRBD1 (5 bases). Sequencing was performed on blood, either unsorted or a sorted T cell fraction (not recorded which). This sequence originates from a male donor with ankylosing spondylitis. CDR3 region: CASSFGHITEAFF. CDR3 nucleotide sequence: TGTGCCAGCAGTTTCGGACATATCACTGAAGCTTTCTTT.